These T cell receptor beta chains were read from a single sample in a study of blood T cell repertoires in COVID-19. Produced via immunoSEQ multiplex PCR; TCRdb's table is partial and in-frame only. The table lists tens of thousands of clones, 75% to 85% of them singletons. Sequenced: peripheral blood. The origin of the receptors is an elderly woman with acute or convalescent COVID-19. CDR3s include the opening cysteine and the closing phenylalanine or tryptophan. A D gene is named only where the DNA matches it firmly. Size values are once, few and many counts, or a class for expanded clones, and some rows have none.

D	V	size	J	CDR3	DNA
TRBD1	TRBV3-1/TRBV3-2	NA	TRBJ1-6	CASSQRTGDSPLHF	TGTGCCAGCAGCCAACGGACAGGGGATTCACCCCTCCACTTT
TRBD1	TRBV6-4	many	TRBJ1-2	CASSDSFGQGYGYTF	TGTGCCAGCAGTGACTCATTTGGACAGGGCTATGGCTACACCTTC
NA	TRBV5-1	NA	TRBJ2-7	CASSLVSSGGAEQYF	TGCGCCAGCAGCTTGGTATCCAGCGGAGGGGCCGAGCAGTACTTC
TRBD2	TRBV19	NA	TRBJ2-1	CASSILSGAWDEQFF	TGTGCCAGTAGTATTTTAAGCGGGGCGTGGGATGAGCAGTTCTTC
TRBD1	TRBV19	NA	TRBJ2-3	CASTPDRGSADTQYF	TGTGCCAGTACCCCGGACAGGGGAAGCGCAGATACGCAGTATTTT
TRBD2	TRBV19	NA	TRBJ2-1	CASSQMGLAVYNEQFF	TGTGCCAGTAGCCAAATGGGACTAGCGGTTTACAATGAGCAGTTCTTC
TRBD1	TRBV5-1	NA	TRBJ2-7	CASSLDGQGTPNEQYF	TGCGCCAGCAGCTTGGACGGACAGGGAACTCCTAACGAGCAGTACTTC
TRBD2	TRBV9	NA	TRBJ2-1	CASSGRTSGGASEQFF	TGTGCCAGCAGCGGCCGGACTAGCGGGGGGGCCAGTGAGCAGTTCTTC
TRBD1	TRBV27	NA	TRBJ1-2	CASSYKGTGENGYTF	TGTGCCAGCAGTTACAAAGGGACAGGGGAAAATGGCTACACCTTC
NA	TRBV6-6	few	TRBJ2-7	CASSYTAPTYEQYF	TGTGCCAGCAGTTATACTGCGCCTACCTACGAGCAGTACTTC
NA	TRBV19	few	TRBJ2-7	CASSIPQASAYEQYF	TGTGCCAGTAGTATTCCCCAGGCCAGTGCCTACGAGCAGTACTTC
NA	TRBV19	NA	TRBJ2-3	CASSGAGPDTQYF	TGTGCCAGTAGTGGGGCAGGGCCAGATACGCAGTATTTT
TRBD1	TRBV18	NA	TRBJ2-7	CASSLGTGRHSYEQYF	TGTGCCAGCTCACTTGGGACAGGGCGCCACTCCTACGAGCAGTACTTC
NA	TRBV10-2	few	TRBJ1-1	CATQRGAGTEAFF	TGCGCCACGCAACGAGGAGCCGGCACTGAAGCTTTCTTT